The TCR beta chain described here comes from a study of shared clonotypes between healthy human individuals. This clone was seen a few times. Method: immunoSEQ multiplex PCR; TCRdb's copy keeps in-frame clones and lacks some. The sample contains 2 million to 3 million clones, around nine tenths of which appear only once. The germline V gene encodes CDR1 LGHNT and CDR2 FRNRAP. Trimming stripped 7 bases from V and 6 bases from J, with 9 bases between. This CDR3 has 12 amino acids. This rearrangement joins TRBV12-5 to TRBJ2-2; D remains ambiguous. The sample taken for sequencing was naive CD4+ T cells sorted from blood. Subset reported: CD45RA+ positively selected. This clonotype was sampled from a man younger than 35 in good health. This CDR3 reads CASAARSGELFF. CDR3 DNA sequence: TGTGCTAGTGCGGCCCGGTCCGGGGAGCTGTTTTTT.